Listed here is a single TCR beta chain. Antigen: not known. The CDR3 loop spans 15 amino acids. Germline loops: CDR1 PRHDT, CDR2 FYEKMQ (reference sequence). Trimming removed 5 bases from V and 3 bases from J, with 15 bases in between. The sequenced target, TCR beta, came from blood CD8+ and CD4+ T cells. Bulk CD8+ and CD4+ cells came from magnetic negative isolation; CD8+ TEMRA by FACS. This record comes from a study of CD8 T cells in Susac syndrome. General study points: The CD4+ T cell repertoires, which came from Susac syndrome patients, showed no sign of clonal expansion. TCR sequencing and HLA analysis covered a relatively small number of individuals.

RNA in amounts of roughly 0.5 to 1 ug was reverse transcribed with random hexamers. MiXCR, run by TCRdb on the immunoSEQ multiplex PCR reads, gives a single entry per CDR3 protein. Altogether over 150,000 distinct CDR3 sequences are present, approximately 95% being singletons, with the ten largest covering around 0.13%. The chain is built from TRBV13 and TRBJ2-3, with no clear D. Sequenced input: CD4+ T cells from PBMCs. The receptor was isolated from a human donor with Susac syndrome. The CDR3 spells CASSPRLSRTDTQYF. DNA of the CDR3: TGTGCCAGCAGCCCCCGCCTTAGTCGGACAGATACGCAGTATTTT.